The text below deals with one T cell receptor (beta chain). Its antigen is as yet unknown. At the DNA level, this CDR3 is encoded by other sequences in the same sample as well. Positive CCR7 selection of CD45RO-negative cells yielded the naive CD8 cells, and terminally differentiated effector memory CD45RA+ cells were excluded. Donation came from healthy HIV-negative adults that had no recent acute infections or vaccinations. The entry originates in a study of shared clonotypes between healthy human individuals. Study-level information: Donor ages ranged 18 to 49 years: a couple of women, a few men.

Trimming took 1 base from V and 3 from J; bases not matched to a gene: 0. The length of the CDR3 is 13 residues. The germline V gene encodes CDR1 SGHTA and CDR2 FQGNSA. Clones were sequenced by immunoSEQ multiplex PCR, and TCRdb holds only the in-frame ones, with some missing. The table shows about 1,900,000 clones, with 85% to 95% occurring only once. Study findings and constraints: Across a few donors, naive CD4 shared 5% to 6.5%, naive CD8 more than 3%, memory CD4 less than 2.5%, memory CD8 under 0.5%.

This chain links TRBV7-2 with TRBJ2-7, with 7 nucleotides matching TRBD2. The clonotype comes from a man between 18 and 29 years old in good health. The sample taken for sequencing was naive CD8+ T cells sorted from blood. CDR3 residues: CASSLGGGYEQYF. The CDR3 DNA reads TGTGCCAGCAGCTTAGGGGGGGGCTACGAGCAGTACTTC.